A selection of T cell receptor beta chains follows, all from one sample in a study of blood T cell repertoires in COVID-19. Libraries were prepared by immunoSEQ multiplex PCR; TCRdb keeps only in-frame clonotypes and omits some of them. This table holds about 160,000 clones, roughly 90% found once. Sequenced input: peripheral blood. The source of these receptors is a man younger than 30 with acute or convalescent COVID-19. CDR3s include the opening cysteine and the closing phenylalanine or tryptophan. The order of the fields is V gene, D gene, clone size, J gene, CDR3 DNA, CDR3 protein. The D gene is left open where the match is weak. Not every row has a clone size; where given, it reads once, few, many or a size class.

TRBV30	TRBD1	.	TRBJ1-2	TGTGCCTGGAATAGGGGCCAGACAGGGGACTATGGCTACACCTTC	CAWNRGQTGDYGYTF
TRBV9	.	.	TRBJ1-5	TGTGCCAGCAGCGCTGGACAGTTCAATCAGCCCCAGCATTTT	CASSAGQFNQPQHF
TRBV6-5	TRBD1	.	TRBJ1-1	TGTGCCAGCAGCCCCAGGGGGCGCTGGACTGAAGCTTTCTTT	CASSPRGRWTEAFF
TRBV5-4	TRBD2	.	TRBJ2-4	TGTGCCAGCAGCTTGTCGGCGACTAGCGGGATGAACATTCAGTACTTC	CASSLSATSGMNIQYF
TRBV27	TRBD1	.	TRBJ2-7	TGTGCCAGCCGGGACAGGACCACACTAACCTACGAGCAGTACTTC	CASRDRTTLTYEQYF
TRBV6-5	TRBD1	.	TRBJ1-4	TGTGCCAGCAGTTACCCCGACGGGACAGGGGGAGAGAAACTGTTTTTT	CASSYPDGTGGEKLFF
TRBV10-3	TRBD2	.	TRBJ2-2	TGTGCCATCAGTCCCTTACTTGGACAGGGACCAGCGGGGGGGCGTGGGGAGCTGTTTTTT	CAISPLLGQGPAGGRGELFF
TRBV3-1/TRBV3-2	.	.	TRBJ2-3	TGTGCCACCTGGTCGGGCACAGATACGCAGTATTTT	CATWSGTDTQYF
TRBV7-9	TRBD1	.	TRBJ2-3	TGTGCCAGCAGCTTAGACAGGGGCGAGGATACGCAGTATTTT	CASSLDRGEDTQYF
TRBV7-2	.	.	TRBJ1-2	TGTGCCAGCAGCATACAGAGTTCTAACTATGGCTACACCTTC	CASSIQSSNYGYTF
TRBV7-9	TRBD1	.	TRBJ1-2	TGTGCCAGCAGCTTCGGTGGGGACAGGTCCAACTATGGCTACACCTTC	CASSFGGDRSNYGYTF
TRBV5-1	TRBD1	.	TRBJ1-1	TGCGCCAGCAGCATACGGACAGGGCTTGAAGCTTTCTTT	CASSIRTGLEAFF
TRBV28	.	few	TRBJ1-5	TGTGCCAGCAGTTTGAGGAGGCGGGGTGATTATCAGCCCCAGCATTTT	CASSLRRRGDYQPQHF
TRBV20-1	.	.	TRBJ1-3	TGCAGTGCTAGTCCCCAAGACAGGCTCTCATTTTCTGGAAACACCATATATTTT	CSASPQDRLSFSGNTIYF
TRBV6-1	.	once	TRBJ1-5	TGTGCCAGCAGTGAAGCTACAGGGAAACAGCCCCAGCATTTT	CASSEATGKQPQHF